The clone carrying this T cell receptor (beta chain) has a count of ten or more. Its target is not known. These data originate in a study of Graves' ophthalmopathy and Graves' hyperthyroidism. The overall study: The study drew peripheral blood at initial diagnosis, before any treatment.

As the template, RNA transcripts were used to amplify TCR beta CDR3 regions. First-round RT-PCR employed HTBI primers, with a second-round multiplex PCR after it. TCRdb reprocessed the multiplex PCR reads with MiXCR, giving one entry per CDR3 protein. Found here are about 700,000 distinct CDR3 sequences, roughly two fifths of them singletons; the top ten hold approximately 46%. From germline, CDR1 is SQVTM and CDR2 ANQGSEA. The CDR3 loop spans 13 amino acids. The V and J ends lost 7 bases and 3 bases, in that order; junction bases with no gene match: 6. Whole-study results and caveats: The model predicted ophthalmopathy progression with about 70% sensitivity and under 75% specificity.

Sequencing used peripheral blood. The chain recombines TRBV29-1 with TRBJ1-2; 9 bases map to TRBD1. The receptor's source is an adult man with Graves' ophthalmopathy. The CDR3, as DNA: TGCAGCGCTACAGGGGGCCTGGACTATGGCTACACCTTC. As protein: CSATGGLDYGYTF.